This T cell receptor beta chain was identified during a study of blood T cell repertoires in COVID-19. Study context: T cells, B-cell-depleted T cells, or PBMCs supplied cDNA or gDNA.

This table comes from immunoSEQ multiplex PCR, and its TCRdb copy is limited to in-frame clones, with some not included. The table records 70,000 to 85,000 clones, roughly 90% of them present only once. Trimming took 9 bases from V and 8 from J; bases not matched to a gene: 17. The length of the CDR3 is 17 residues. CDR1 MNHEY and CDR2 SMNVEV come from the germline V gene (reference sequence). This TCR came from a woman in her sixties or seventies with active COVID-19. The sequenced material came from peripheral blood. This rearrangement joins TRBV27 to TRBJ1-3, with 12 bases aligning to TRBD1. CDR3 bases: TGTGCCAGAACGTGCACCGGGACAGGGGGCCCGGGGTACACCATATATTTT. Residues: CARTCTGTGGPGYTIYF.